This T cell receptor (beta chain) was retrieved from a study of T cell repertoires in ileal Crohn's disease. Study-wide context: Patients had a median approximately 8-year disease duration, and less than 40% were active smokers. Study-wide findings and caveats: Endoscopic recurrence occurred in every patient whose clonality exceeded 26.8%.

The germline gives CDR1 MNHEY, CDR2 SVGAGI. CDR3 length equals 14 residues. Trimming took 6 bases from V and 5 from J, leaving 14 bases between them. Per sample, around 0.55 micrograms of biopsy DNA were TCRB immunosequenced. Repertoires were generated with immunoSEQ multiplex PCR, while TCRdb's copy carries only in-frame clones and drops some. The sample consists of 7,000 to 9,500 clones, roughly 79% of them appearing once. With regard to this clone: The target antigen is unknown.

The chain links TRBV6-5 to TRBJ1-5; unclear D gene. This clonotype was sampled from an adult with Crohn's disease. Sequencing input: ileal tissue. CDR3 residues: CASSSGYQYQPQHF. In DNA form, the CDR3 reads TGTGCCAGCAGCTCCGGGTATCAGTATCAGCCCCAGCATTTT.